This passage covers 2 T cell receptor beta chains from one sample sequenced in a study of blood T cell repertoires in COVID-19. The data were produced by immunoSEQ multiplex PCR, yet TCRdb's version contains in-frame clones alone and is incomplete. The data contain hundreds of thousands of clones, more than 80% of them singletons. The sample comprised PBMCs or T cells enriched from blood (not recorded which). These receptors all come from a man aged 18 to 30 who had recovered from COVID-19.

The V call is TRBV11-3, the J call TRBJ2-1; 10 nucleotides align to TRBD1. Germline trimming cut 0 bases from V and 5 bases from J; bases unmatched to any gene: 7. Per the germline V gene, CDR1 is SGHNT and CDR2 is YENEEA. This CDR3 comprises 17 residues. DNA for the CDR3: TGTGCCAGCAGCTTAGATCTTAGAGGGACAGGGGACAATGAGCAGTTCTTC. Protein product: CASSLDLRGTGDNEQFF.

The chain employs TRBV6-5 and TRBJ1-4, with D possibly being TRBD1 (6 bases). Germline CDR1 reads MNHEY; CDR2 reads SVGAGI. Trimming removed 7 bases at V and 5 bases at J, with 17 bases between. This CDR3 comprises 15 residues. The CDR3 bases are TGTGCCAGCATCCCGGGACATAACATAAATGAAAAACTGTTTTTT. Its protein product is CASIPGHNINEKLFF.